These 19 T cell receptor beta chains came from one sample sequenced in a study of blood T cell repertoires in COVID-19. Only in-frame clones appear in the TCRdb table, and some are missing; sequencing was by immunoSEQ multiplex PCR. Of roughly 250,000 clones in the sample, around 90% are singletons; the top ten hold roughly 2%. Sequenced sample: PBMCs or T cells enriched from blood (not recorded which). The source is a woman aged 40 to 55 with acute COVID-19.

The chain has TRBV7-6 and TRBJ2-2; 7 bases fit TRBD2. Germline V gene sequence: CDR1 SGHVS, CDR2 FNYEAQ. The CDR3 contains 16 residues. V dropped 1 base and J dropped 6; count of bases not matched to a gene: 8. The CDR3 DNA reads as TGTGCCAGCAGCTTAGTCCCCGGGGGGATCTCCGGGGAGCTGTTTTTT. It translates to CASSLVPGGISGELFF.

This chain uses TRBV6-2 or TRBV6-3 with TRBJ2-3; 12 bases are a match to TRBD2. The CDR3 has 20 amino acids. Germline loops: CDR1 MNHEY, CDR2 SVGEGT. V was pared by 3 bases and J by 2 bases, with 15 bases of the junction left unmatched. This CDR3 reads CASSYPLAGGPVWNTDTQYF. The CDR3 nucleotides read TGTGCCAGCAGTTATCCTCTAGCGGGAGGGCCGGTGTGGAACACAGATACGCAGTATTTT.

A single count supports this clone. This sample also contains other DNA sequences that code for the same CDR3. The chain joins TRBV5-1 to TRBJ1-1, with D unclear. Germline V gives CDR1 SGHRS, CDR2 YFSETQ. This CDR3 has 13 residues. Trimming took 4 bases from V and 5 from J, leaving 12 bases between them. This chain's CDR3 is CASSPRGGTEAFF. As DNA, the CDR3 is TGCGCCAGCAGCCCGCGGGGAGGTACTGAAGCTTTCTTT.

This chain uses TRBV3-1 (or the pseudogene TRBV3-2) with TRBJ1-6; TRBD1 agrees at 8 bases. Germline V gives CDR1 LGHDT, CDR2 YNNKEL (reference sequence). There are 16 residues in the CDR3. The junction had 8 bases not matched to a gene; V was cut back by 3 bases and J by 7 bases. The CDR3 here is CASSQDQGARNSPLHF. CDR3 bases: TGTGCCAGCAGCCAGGATCAGGGGGCGCGGAATTCACCCCTCCACTTT.

V gene TRBV2 combines with J gene TRBJ2-3; 12 nucleotides agree with TRBD1. CDR1 is SNHLY, CDR2 FYNNEI, per germline. The CDR3 extends over 19 amino acids. J gave up 2 bases and V 6 bases, and 15 bases lay outside the gene matches. The CDR3 nucleotides read TGTGCCAGCAGCGACCCGGGACAGGGGGCTTTTGGGGACACAGATACGCAGTATTTT. Translation: CASSDPGQGAFGDTDTQYF.

This sequence joins TRBV28 and TRBJ2-7, with 9 bases matching TRBD1. Losses at the gene ends were 5 bases for V and 6 bases for J; bases not matched to a gene: 14. This CDR3 contains 16 residues. From germline, CDR1 is MDHEN and CDR2 SYDVKM. The CDR3 sequence: CASSTPGTGKISEQYF. In DNA, the CDR3 is TGTGCCAGCAGTACCCCCGGGACAGGGAAGATCTCCGAGCAGTACTTC.

Turning to this clone: Distinct nucleotide sequences in the sample also encode this CDR3. The V call is TRBV19, the J call TRBJ1-2, with D possibly TRBD1 on 5 matching bases. Trimming stripped 3 bases from V and 0 bases from J, with 8 bases between. In germline, CDR1 is LNHDA, CDR2 SQIVND (reference sequence). There are 14 residues in the CDR3. The CDR3 region has the DNA TGTGCCAGTAGTATTGGGGGGGCTAACTATGGCTACACCTTC. Translating it yields CASSIGGANYGYTF.

The chain combines TRBV11-1 with TRBJ2-1; tentative D call: TRBD2 (5 bases). The V gene's germline CDR1 is SGHAT and CDR2 FQDESV (reference sequence). V lost 5 bases and J 4 bases, leaving 15 bases between the germline ends. The CDR3 is 15 amino acids. CDR3 nucleotide sequence: TGTGCCAGCAGCCCACGTAAGGCGGGTTACAATGAGCAGTTCTTC. Its translation: CASSPRKAGYNEQFF.

The chain couples TRBV5-4 to TRBJ1-2; 7 bases fit TRBD1. The trim removed 4 bases at V and 4 bases at J, leaving 10 bases unmatched. The CDR3 has 15 residues. Germline CDR1 SGHNT, CDR2 YYREEE (reference sequence). The CDR3 protein is CASSHDRVGPYGYTF. The CDR3 nucleotides read TGTGCCAGCAGCCATGACAGGGTTGGCCCCTATGGCTACACCTTC.

The rearrangement uses TRBV4-2 and TRBJ2-1; 8 bases are a match to TRBD2. Germline CDR1 reads LGHNA; CDR2 reads YNFKEQ. V was clipped by 1 base and J by 7 bases; unmatched bases: 6. The CDR3 sequence is 15 residues long. The CDR3 DNA sequence: TGTGCCAGCAGCCAAGCCGGGGGGGGATTAAATGAGCAGTTCTTC. It codes for CASSQAGGGLNEQFF.

The chain joins TRBV12-3 or TRBV12-4 to TRBJ1-1, with 7 bases lining up with TRBD1. V was pared by 6 bases and J by 6 bases, with 7 bases of the junction left unmatched. The CDR3 covers 13 residues. The DNA of the CDR3 is TGTGCCAGCAGCCCGACAGGGACCCCTGAAGCTTTCTTT. Amino acid sequence: CASSPTGTPEAFF.

The chain recombines TRBV7-2 with TRBJ2-1, with a weak D call TRBD2 (6 bases). The CDR3 extends over 14 amino acids. Germline loops: CDR1 SGHTA, CDR2 FQGNSA. V dropped 1 base and J dropped 7 bases, with 11 bases sitting between them. This CDR3 is CASSLGLAWNEQFF. The CDR3 bases are TGTGCCAGCAGCTTAGGGCTAGCGTGGAATGAGCAGTTCTTC.

V gene TRBV4-1 combines with J gene TRBJ1-4; a possible D gene is TRBD1 (5 bases). The CDR3 has 17 residues. CDR1 MGHRA and CDR2 YSYEKL come from the germline V gene. V lost 4 bases to trimming and J lost 5 bases, with 20 bases between them. For the CDR3, the DNA is TGCGCCAGCAGCCCCCTCGATCGGGGGGGGTTAAATGAAAAACTGTTTTTT. Encoded protein: CASSPLDRGGLNEKLFF.

The gene calls are TRBV27 and TRBJ1-1; 7 bases map to TRBD1. The CDR3 length is 15 residues. The germline V gene has CDR1 MNHEY and CDR2 SMNVEV (reference sequence). J was trimmed by 1 base and V by 8 bases; bases with no gene match: 10. The CDR3 protein is CASGRQGRGNTEAFF. In nucleotides, the CDR3 is TGTGCCAGCGGACGACAGGGACGGGGGAACACTGAAGCTTTCTTT.

The CDR3 coding sequence is TGTGCCAGCAGCTTAACCGGGTCACCTCGCACAGATACGCAGTATTTT. It translates to CASSLTGSPRTDTQYF. The gene calls are TRBV7-3 and TRBJ2-3; no firm D call. This CDR3 has 16 amino acids. V was cut by 0 bases and J by 1 base, with 11 bases left in between. Germline loops: CDR1 SGHTA, CDR2 FQGTGA.

This clone was detected once. This chain joins TRBV9 and TRBJ2-3; 9 positions agree with TRBD2. Per the germline V gene, CDR1 is SGDLS and CDR2 is YYNGEE. V lost 0 bases and J lost 3; bases outside the gene matches: 8. There are 17 residues in the CDR3. The CDR3 sequence: CASSVVSSGRVTDTQYF. CDR3 nucleotide sequence: TGTGCCAGCAGCGTAGTGAGTAGCGGGAGAGTAACAGATACGCAGTATTTT.

The CDR3 DNA sequence: TGTGCCAGCAGCCTATCCGGAACCGAGAGGGAAAAACTGTTTTTT. Translated, it gives CASSLSGTEREKLFF. The chain has TRBV7-2 and TRBJ1-4; D is undetermined. Trimming cost V 5 bases and J 8 bases, with 18 bases left between them. This CDR3 is built from 15 residues. Germline CDR1 SGHTA, CDR2 FQGNSA.

The chain recombines TRBV5-1 with TRBJ2-3, with a weak D call TRBD2 (6 bases). Germline CDR1 and CDR2: SGHRS and YFSETQ. CDR3 length equals 14 residues. V lost 4 bases and J 1 base, leaving 10 bases between the germline ends. The CDR3, as DNA: TGCGCCAGCAGCCCCGGGAGCCGCACAGATACGCAGTATTTT. It yields the protein CASSPGSRTDTQYF.

This clone occurred once. The V gene is TRBV7-8, the J gene TRBJ1-5; TRBD1 aligns across 7 bases. Germline CDR1 SGHVS, CDR2 FQNEAQ. The CDR3 spans 13 residues. V lost 7 bases, J lost 5 bases, and 5 bases stayed unmatched. The CDR3 here is CASTEQGHQPQHF. The CDR3, as DNA: TGTGCCAGCACCGAACAGGGGCATCAGCCCCAGCATTTT.